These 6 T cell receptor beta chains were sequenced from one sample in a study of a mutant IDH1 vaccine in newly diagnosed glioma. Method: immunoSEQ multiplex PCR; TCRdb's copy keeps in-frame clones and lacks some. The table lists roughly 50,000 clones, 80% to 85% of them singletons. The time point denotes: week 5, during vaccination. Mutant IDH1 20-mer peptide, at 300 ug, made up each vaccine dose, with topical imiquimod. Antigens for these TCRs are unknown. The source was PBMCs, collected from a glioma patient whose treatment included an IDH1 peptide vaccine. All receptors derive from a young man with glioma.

This chain's CDR3 is CASTMGHPNTGELFF. As DNA, the CDR3 is TGTGCCAGCACCATGGGACACCCGAACACCGGGGAGCTGTTTTTT. V is TRBV27 and J is TRBJ2-2; maybe TRBD1 (6 bases). Trimming shortened V by 7 bases and J by 0 bases, and 12 bases separated the two germline ends. CDR1 is MNHEY and CDR2 is SMNVEV in the germline V gene (reference sequence). CDR3 length equals 15 residues.

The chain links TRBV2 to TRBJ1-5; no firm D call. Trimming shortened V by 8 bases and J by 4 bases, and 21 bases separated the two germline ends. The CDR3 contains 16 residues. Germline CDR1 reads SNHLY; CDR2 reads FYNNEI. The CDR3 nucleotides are TGTGCCAGCTCGCCTAAATGGCAGGTCGGGAATCAGCCCCAGCATTTT. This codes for CASSPKWQVGNQPQHF.

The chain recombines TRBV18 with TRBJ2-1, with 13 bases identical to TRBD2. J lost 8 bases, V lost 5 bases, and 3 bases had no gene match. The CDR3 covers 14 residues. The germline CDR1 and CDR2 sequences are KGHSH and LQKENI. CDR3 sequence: CASSTSGGAYEQFF. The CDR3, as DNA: TGTGCCAGCTCAACTAGCGGGGGGGCATATGAGCAGTTCTTC. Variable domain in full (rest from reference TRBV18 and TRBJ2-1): NAGVMQNPRHLVRRRGQEARLRCSPMKGHSHVYWYRQLPEEGLKFMVYLQKENIIDESGMPKERFSAEFPKEGPSILRIQQVVRGDSAAYFCASSTSGGAYEQFFGPGTRLTVL.

The CDR3 protein is CASSWTEKETQYF. CDR3 in DNA: TGTGCCAGCAGTTGGACAGAGAAAGAGACCCAGTACTTC. The chain joins TRBV6-5 to TRBJ2-5, with D maybe TRBD1 (6 bases). Trimming left V 4 bases short and J 3 bases short, with 9 bases between. The V gene's germline CDR1 is MNHEY and CDR2 SVGAGI. CDR3 size: 13 residues.

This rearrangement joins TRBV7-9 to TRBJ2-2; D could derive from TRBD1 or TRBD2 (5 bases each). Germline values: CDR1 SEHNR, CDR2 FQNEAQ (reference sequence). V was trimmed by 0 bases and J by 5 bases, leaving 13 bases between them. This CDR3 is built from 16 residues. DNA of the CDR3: TGTGCCAGCAGCTTAGCGTCGGGACGGTTAACCGGGGAGCTGTTTTTT. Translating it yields CASSLASGRLTGELFF. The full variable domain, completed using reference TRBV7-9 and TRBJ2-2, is DTGVSQNPRHKITKRGQNVTFRCDPISEHNRLYWYRQTLGQGPEFLTYFQNEAQLEKSRLLSDRFSAERPKGSFSTLEIQRTEQGDSAMYLCASSLASGRLTGELFFGEGSRLTVL.

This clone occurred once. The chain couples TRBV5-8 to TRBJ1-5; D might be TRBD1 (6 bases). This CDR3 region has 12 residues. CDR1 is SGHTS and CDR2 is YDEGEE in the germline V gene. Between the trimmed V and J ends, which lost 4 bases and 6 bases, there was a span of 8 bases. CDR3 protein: CASSLRGQPQHF. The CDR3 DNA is TGTGCCAGCAGCCTCAGGGGTCAGCCCCAGCATTTT. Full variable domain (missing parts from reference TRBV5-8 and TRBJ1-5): EAGVTQSPTHLIKTRGQQATLRCSPISGHTSVYWYQQALGLGLQFLLWYDEGEERNRGNFPPRFSGRQFPNYSSELNVNALELEDSALYLCASSLRGQPQHFGDGTRLSIL.